This T cell receptor (beta chain) emerged from a study of vaccination and CD4 T cells after COVID-19. Study as a whole: Convalescent persons amounted to six males plus four females, two of whom were Hispanic.

Note on this clonotype: Antigen unknown.

Study findings and constraints: Relatively few convalescent patients were studied; early post-infection timepoints were not included.

The study sequenced cultured CD4+ T cell DNA using the Oncomine TCR Beta short-read assay. A single record per CDR3 protein comes from TCRdb applying MiXCR to the PCR reads. Of about 6,900 distinct CDR3 sequences listed, under 25% are singletons. The treatment is: roughly 10-day PBMC culture with coronavirus spike peptide pools or control peptides (ViraFEST assay). Researchers collected the unexposed donor's CD4+ T cells before the COVID-19 pandemic (2011-2018). By negative selection, CD4+ T cells were isolated once culture had run for about 10 days. The sequenced sample was CD4+ T cells from blood, cultured in vitro. The source of this sequence is a human donor in good health.

CDR3 sequence (DNA): TGCGCCAGCAGCTTGGTGGGGGAGTACGAGCAGTACTTC. Translating it yields CASSLVGEYEQYF. The chain employs TRBV5-1 and TRBJ2-7; D could derive from TRBD1 or TRBD2 (5 bases each). Germline V gene data show CDR1 as SGHRS and CDR2 as YFSETQ. The CDR3 spans 13 residues. V was pared by 0 bases and J by 4 bases, with 8 bases between.